This T cell receptor beta chain appears in the sequencing data of a study of T-cell reconstitution after alpha-beta-depleted transplantation in children. Comments on this clonotype: What it binds is not known.

The CDR3 has 15 amino acids. Per the germline V gene, CDR1 is LNHNV and CDR2 is YYDKDF (reference sequence). Trimming pared 3 bases from V and 5 bases from J, leaving 17 bases between. Unique molecular identifiers were used to barcode this TCRbeta library. Via MiXCR, TCRdb re-called the PCR reads, giving one row per CDR3 protein. This sample has approximately 110,000 distinct CDR3 sequences; approximately 22% occur once, and the top ten carry roughly a tenth. Study-wide results and caveats: Fresh T-cell production supplied most of the T-cell counts and diversity seen one year after transplant. Several patients had high TCRbeta diversity at day 60; it came from surviving recipient T cells and thymic progenitors.

Sequencing used PBMCs, mostly from graft donor cells, obtained 180 days after TCRalphabeta/CD19-depleted stem cell transplant. The rearrangement uses TRBV15 and TRBJ2-7; possible D gene TRBD1, 6 bases. This receptor was identified in a male patient aged 2-9 years who had a stem cell transplant for chronic granulomatous disease, so the T cells may come from the graft donor. The CDR3 spells CATSSHLVSGDEQYF. CDR3 sequence (DNA): TGTGCCACCAGCAGCCATCTAGTATCAGGGGACGAGCAGTACTTC.